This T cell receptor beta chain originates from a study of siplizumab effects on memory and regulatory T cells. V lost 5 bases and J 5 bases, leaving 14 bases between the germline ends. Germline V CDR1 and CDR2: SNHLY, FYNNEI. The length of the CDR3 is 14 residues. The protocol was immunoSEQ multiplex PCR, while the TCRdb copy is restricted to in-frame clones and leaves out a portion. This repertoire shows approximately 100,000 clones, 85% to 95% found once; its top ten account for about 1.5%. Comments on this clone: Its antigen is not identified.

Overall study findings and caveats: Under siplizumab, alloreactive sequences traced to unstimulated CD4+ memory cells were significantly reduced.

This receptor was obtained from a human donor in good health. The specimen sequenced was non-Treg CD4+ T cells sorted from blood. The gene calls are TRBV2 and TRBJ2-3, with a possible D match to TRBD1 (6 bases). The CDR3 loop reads CASSRTDPGDTQYF. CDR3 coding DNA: TGTGCCAGCAGTAGGACAGACCCCGGAGATACGCAGTATTTT.